Listed here is a single T cell receptor (beta chain). TCRdb's table, derived via immunoSEQ multiplex PCR, lists solely in-frame clones and lacks some. The sample lists some 80,000 clones, roughly nine tenths seen once, with 0.9% in the top ten. This sample was included in a study of T cell changes during pregnancy in multiple sclerosis. The V gene's germline CDR1 is MNHNS and CDR2 SASEGT. The trim removed 4 bases at V and 3 bases at J, leaving 10 bases unmatched. CDR3 length: 16 residues. This specimen was peripheral blood, taken in the first trimester of pregnancy. This chain connects TRBV6-1 to TRBJ2-5; TRBD1 matches at 8 bases. The source is a female donor in good health, enrolled as a control in a pregnancy study. CDR3 region: CASSVGTGMGEETQYF. The CDR3, as DNA: TGTGCCAGCAGTGTGGGGACAGGTATGGGGGAAGAGACCCAGTACTTC.